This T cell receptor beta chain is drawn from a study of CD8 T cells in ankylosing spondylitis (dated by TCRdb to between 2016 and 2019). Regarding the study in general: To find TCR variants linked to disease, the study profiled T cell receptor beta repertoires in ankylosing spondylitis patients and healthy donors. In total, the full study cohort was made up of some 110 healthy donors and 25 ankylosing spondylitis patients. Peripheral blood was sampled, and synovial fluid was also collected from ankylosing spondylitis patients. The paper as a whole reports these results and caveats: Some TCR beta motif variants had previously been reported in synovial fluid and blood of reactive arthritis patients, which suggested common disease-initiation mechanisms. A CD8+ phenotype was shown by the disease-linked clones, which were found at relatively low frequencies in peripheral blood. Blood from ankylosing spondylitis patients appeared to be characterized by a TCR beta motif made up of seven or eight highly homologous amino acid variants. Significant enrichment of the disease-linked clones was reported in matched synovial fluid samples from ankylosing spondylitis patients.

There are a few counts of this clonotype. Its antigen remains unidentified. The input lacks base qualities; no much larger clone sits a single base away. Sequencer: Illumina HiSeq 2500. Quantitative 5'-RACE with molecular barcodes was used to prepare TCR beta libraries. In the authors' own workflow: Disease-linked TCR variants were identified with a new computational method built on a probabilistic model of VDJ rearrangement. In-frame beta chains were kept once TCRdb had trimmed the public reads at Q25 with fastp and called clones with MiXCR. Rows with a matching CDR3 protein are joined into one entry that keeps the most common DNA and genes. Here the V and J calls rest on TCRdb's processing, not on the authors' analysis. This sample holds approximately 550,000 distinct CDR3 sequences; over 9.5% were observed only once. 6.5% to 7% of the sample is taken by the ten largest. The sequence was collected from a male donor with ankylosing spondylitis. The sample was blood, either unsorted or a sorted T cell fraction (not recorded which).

The nucleotide sequence reads TGTGCCAGCAGCCAAGATGGGCAGCTCTCAACTAATGAAAAACTGTTTTTT. Its amino acids are CASSQDGQLSTNEKLFF. The rearranged segments are TRBV4-2 and TRBJ1-4, with the D gene call left open. The germline ends are 11 bases apart after V is trimmed by 0 bases and J by 0 bases. CDR1 and CDR2 are drawn from the germline V gene: LGHNA, YNFKEQ. Reading from cysteine to phenylalanine, the CDR3 counts 17 amino acids. Only CDR3 DNA remains: 51 bases, in frame from the first base.